These T cell receptor beta chains were read from a single sample in a study of CD8+ T cells in alopecia areata. The repertoire was sequenced with immunoSEQ multiplex PCR; TCRdb's copy has only in-frame clones and lacks some. This sample has over 110,000 clones, with around 49% found just once. Sample: CD4+ T cells sorted from blood, taken at week 0. All receptors derive from a human donor with alopecia areata. CDR3s include the opening cysteine and the closing phenylalanine or tryptophan. D genes are given only for firm matches. Clone size is stated in some rows and not others, as once, few, many or a class when expanded.

CASSLGQPNKNIQYF	TGTGCCAGCAGCTTAGGACAGCCCAACAAAAACATTCAGTACTTC	once	NA	TRBJ2-4	TRBV7-2	15
CASSQDLAGNEQFF	TGTGCCAGCAGCCAAGATCTCGCAGGCAATGAGCAGTTCTTC	NA	NA	TRBJ2-1	TRBV14	14
CASSRGLAAYEQYF	TGCGCCAGCAGCCGAGGACTAGCGGCCTACGAGCAGTACTTC	few	TRBD2	TRBJ2-7	TRBV5-1	14
CAWGPETQYF	TGTGCCTGGGGCCCCGAGACCCAGTACTTC	NA	NA	TRBJ2-5	TRBV30	10
CASSQDFDGSTDTQYF	TGCGCCAGCAGCCAAGACTTCGACGGGAGCACAGATACGCAGTATTTT	NA	NA	TRBJ2-3	TRBV4-3	16
CASSQGIAGDVETQYF	TGCGCCAGCAGCCAAGGGATAGCGGGAGATGTTGAGACCCAGTACTTC	NA	TRBD2	TRBJ2-5	TRBV4-1	16
CATGTRGTEAFF	TGTGCCACCGGTACAAGGGGCACTGAAGCTTTCTTT	few	NA	TRBJ1-1	TRBV7-2	12
CASSLVPSGRGVADIQYF	TGCGCCAGCAGCTTGGTTCCTAGCGGGAGGGGAGTTGCGGACATTCAGTACTTC	NA	TRBD2	TRBJ2-4	TRBV5-1	18
CASSQVENIKETQYF	TGCGCCAGCAGCCAAGTGGAAAATATTAAAGAGACCCAGTACTTC	NA	NA	TRBJ2-5	TRBV4-1	15
CASTPGQYGYTF	TGTGCCAGCACCCCGGGGCAGTATGGCTACACCTTC	few	NA	TRBJ1-2	TRBV6-1	12
CASSPPWPDYEQYF	TGTGCCAGCAGCCCACCGTGGCCAGACTACGAGCAGTACTTC	NA	NA	TRBJ2-7	TRBV6-1	14
CASRPPDRGKPQHF	TGTGCCAGCAGACCCCCGGACAGAGGAAAGCCCCAGCATTTT	few	NA	TRBJ1-5	TRBV28	14
CSAPFTANTEAFF	TGCAGCGCCCCCTTCACAGCGAACACTGAAGCTTTCTTT	NA	NA	TRBJ1-1	TRBV29-1	13
CASSSFGRLETQYF	TGTGCCAGCAGTTCCTTTGGCCGGCTAGAGACCCAGTACTTC	NA	NA	TRBJ2-5	TRBV6-6	14
CASSYSSAGSDTQYF	TGTGCCAGCAGTTACTCGAGTGCGGGCTCAGATACGCAGTATTTT	NA	NA	TRBJ2-3	TRBV10-3	15
CASSSRPAPYEQYF	TGTGCCAGCAGCTCCCGGCCAGCCCCCTACGAGCAGTACTTC	few	NA	TRBJ2-7	TRBV5-4	14
CASSSGLLAYEQYF	TGTGCCAGCAGCTCGGGACTCCTAGCCTACGAGCAGTACTTC	NA	NA	TRBJ2-7	TRBV7-8	14
CASSFWRAEQFF	TGTGCCAGCAGCTTCTGGAGGGCTGAGCAGTTCTTC	few	NA	TRBJ2-1	TRBV5-6	12
CASSLGGDGYTF	TGTGCCAGCAGCTTAGGAGGTGATGGCTACACCTTC	NA	NA	TRBJ1-2	TRBV7-9	12
CASSLAQVDGYTF	TGCGCCAGCAGCTTGGCACAGGTCGATGGCTACACCTTC	few	NA	TRBJ1-2	TRBV5-1	13
CAWILRGGAEAFF	TGTGCCTGGATCCTCAGGGGAGGAGCTGAAGCTTTCTTT	few	NA	TRBJ1-1	TRBV30	13
CSVVGRAGFPDTQYF	TGCAGCGTTGTGGGGCGAGCGGGATTCCCAGATACGCAGTATTTT	NA	TRBD2	TRBJ2-3	TRBV29-1	15